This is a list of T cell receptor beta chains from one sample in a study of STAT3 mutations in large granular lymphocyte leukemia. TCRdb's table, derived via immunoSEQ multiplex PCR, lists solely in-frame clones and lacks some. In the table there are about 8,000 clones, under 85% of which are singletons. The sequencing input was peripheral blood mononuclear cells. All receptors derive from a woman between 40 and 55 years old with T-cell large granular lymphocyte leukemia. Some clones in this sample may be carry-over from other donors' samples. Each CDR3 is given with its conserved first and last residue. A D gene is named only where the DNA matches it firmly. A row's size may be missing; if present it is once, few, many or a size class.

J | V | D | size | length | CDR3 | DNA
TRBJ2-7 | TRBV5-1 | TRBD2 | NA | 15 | CASSLQRGVTYEQYF | TGCGCCAGCAGCTTGCAGCGGGGCGTAACCTACGAGCAGTACTTC
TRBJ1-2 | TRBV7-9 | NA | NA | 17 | CASSLGRIGGGGYGYTF | TGTGCCAGCAGCTTGGGGCGTATTGGGGGCGGAGGCTATGGCTACACCTTC
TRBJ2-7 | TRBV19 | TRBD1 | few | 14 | CASSGQVGSYEQYF | TGTGCCAGCTCCGGACAGGTCGGCTCCTACGAGCAGTACTTC
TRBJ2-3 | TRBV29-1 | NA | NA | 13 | CSVEGHITDTQYF | TGCAGCGTTGAGGGGCACATCACAGATACGCAGTATTTT
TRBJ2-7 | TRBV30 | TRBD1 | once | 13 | CAWSRDSSYEQYF | TGTGCCTGGAGCCGGGACAGCTCCTACGAGCAGTACTTC
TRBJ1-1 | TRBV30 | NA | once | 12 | CAWSAGHAEAFF | TGTGCCTGGAGTGCGGGGCACGCCGAAGCTTTCTTT
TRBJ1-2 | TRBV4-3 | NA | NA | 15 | CASSQDWSGSYGYTF | TGCGCCAGCAGCCAAGATTGGTCAGGGAGCTATGGCTACACCTTC
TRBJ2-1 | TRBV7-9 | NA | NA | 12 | CASSPQDNEQFF | TGTGCCAGCAGCCCCCAGGACAATGAGCAGTTCTTC
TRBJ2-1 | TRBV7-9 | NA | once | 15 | CASSLWQGTYNEQFF | TGTGCCAGCAGCTTATGGCAGGGCACGTACAATGAGCAGTTCTTC
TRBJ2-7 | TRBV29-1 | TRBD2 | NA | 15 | CSAMIGTSGRVRQYF | TGCAGCGCCATGATCGGGACTAGCGGGAGGGTTCGGCAGTACTTC
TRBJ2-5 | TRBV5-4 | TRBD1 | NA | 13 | CASSETGREIQYF | TGTGCCAGCAGCGAGACAGGGCGAGAGATCCAGTACTTC
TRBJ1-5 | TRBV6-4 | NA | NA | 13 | CASSEAAYQPQHF | TGTGCCAGCAGTGAAGCAGCCTATCAGCCCCAGCATTTT
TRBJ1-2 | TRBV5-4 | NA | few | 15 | CASSFKQGAAESYTF | TGTGCCAGCAGCTTCAAACAGGGCGCCGCGGAGAGCTACACCTTC
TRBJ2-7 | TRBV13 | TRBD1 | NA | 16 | CASSPHAGQGWYEQYF | TGTGCCAGCAGCCCCCATGCGGGACAGGGGTGGTACGAGCAGTACTTC
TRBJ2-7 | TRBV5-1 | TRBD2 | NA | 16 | CASSLALTSGSYEQYF | TGCGCCAGCAGCTTGGCCTTGACTAGCGGCTCCTACGAGCAGTACTTC
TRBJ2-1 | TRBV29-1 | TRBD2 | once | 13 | CSGGSGGYNEQFF | TGCAGCGGGGGAAGCGGGGGGTACAATGAGCAGTTCTTC
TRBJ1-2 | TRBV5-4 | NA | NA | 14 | CASSHPNADYGYTF | TGTGCCAGCAGCCACCCCAACGCGGACTATGGCTACACCTTC
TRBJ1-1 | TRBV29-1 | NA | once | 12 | CSVFRGGTEAFF | TGCAGCGTTTTTAGGGGGGGCACTGAAGCTTTCTTT
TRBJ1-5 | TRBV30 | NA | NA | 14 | CAWSGSPAGQPQHF | TGTGCCTGGAGTGGGAGTCCGGCGGGCCAGCCCCAGCATTTT
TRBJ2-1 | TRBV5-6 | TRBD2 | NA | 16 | CASSLGVAGSYNEQFF | TGTGCCAGCAGCTTGGGGGTAGCGGGATCCTACAATGAGCAGTTCTTC
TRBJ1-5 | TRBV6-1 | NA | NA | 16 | CASSEASGVHNQPQHF | TGTGCCAGCAGTGAAGCGAGCGGGGTCCACAATCAGCCCCAGCATTTT
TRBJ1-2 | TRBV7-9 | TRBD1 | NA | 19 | CASSLTRAGTGGVGYGYTF | TGTGCCAGCAGCTTAACCCGAGCCGGGACAGGGGGGGTTGGATATGGCTACACCTTC
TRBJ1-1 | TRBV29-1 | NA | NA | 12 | CSVETGTTEAFF | TGCAGCGTTGAGACCGGTACCACTGAAGCTTTCTTT
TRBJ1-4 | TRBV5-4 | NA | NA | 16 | CASSLDQGRANEKLFF | TGTGCCAGCAGCTTGGATCAGGGGAGGGCTAATGAAAAACTGTTTTTT
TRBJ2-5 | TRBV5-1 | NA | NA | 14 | CASSLESAEETQYF | TGCGCCAGCAGCTTGGAGTCAGCAGAAGAGACCCAGTACTTC
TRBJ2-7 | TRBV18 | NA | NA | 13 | CASSLQGGKKQYF | TGTGCCAGCTCACTCCAGGGCGGCAAAAAGCAGTACTTC
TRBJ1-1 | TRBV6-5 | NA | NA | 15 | CASSYSRGGWTEAFF | TGTGCCAGCAGTTACTCGAGGGGGGGATGGACTGAAGCTTTCTTT
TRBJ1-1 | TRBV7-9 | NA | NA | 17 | CASSSISPLLGQVEAFF | TGTGCCAGCAGCTCTATATCCCCCCTTTTGGGGCAGGTTGAAGCTTTCTTT
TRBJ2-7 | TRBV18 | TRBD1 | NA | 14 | CASSPGTGIYEQYF | TGTGCCAGCTCTCCCGGGACAGGGATCTACGAGCAGTACTTC
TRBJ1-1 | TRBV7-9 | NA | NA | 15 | CASSPTGRGNTEAFF | TGTGCCAGCAGCCCCACGGGGCGCGGGAACACTGAAGCTTTCTTT
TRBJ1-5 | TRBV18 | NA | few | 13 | CASSPRQDQPQHF | TGTGCCAGCTCACCACGTCAGGATCAGCCCCAGCATTTT
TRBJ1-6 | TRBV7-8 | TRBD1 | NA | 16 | CASSPRPQGMGSPLHF | TGTGCCAGCAGCCCACGCCCACAGGGGATGGGTTCACCCCTCCACTTT
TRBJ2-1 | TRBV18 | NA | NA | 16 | CASSPRAGGAYNEQFF | TGTGCCAGCTCACCGCGGGCAGGGGGGGCCTACAATGAGCAGTTCTTC
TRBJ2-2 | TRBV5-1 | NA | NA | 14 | CASSGTGTTGELFF | TGCGCCAGCAGCGGTACGGGCACGACCGGGGAGCTGTTTTTT
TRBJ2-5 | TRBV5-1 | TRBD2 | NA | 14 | CASSQLAVQETQYF | TGCGCCAGCAGCCAACTAGCGGTCCAAGAGACCCAGTACTTC
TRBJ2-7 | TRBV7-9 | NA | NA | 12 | CASLGGGYEQYF | TGTGCCAGCCTAGGCGGAGGCTACGAGCAGTACTTC
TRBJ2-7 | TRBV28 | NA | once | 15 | CASSPPGLGLGEQYF | TGTGCCAGCAGTCCGCCGGGACTGGGCCTAGGCGAGCAGTACTTC
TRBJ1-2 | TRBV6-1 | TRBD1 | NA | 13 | CASRGQGIIGYTF | TGTGCCAGCAGGGGACAGGGGATCATTGGCTACACCTTC
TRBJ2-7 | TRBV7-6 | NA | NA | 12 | CASSSTGYEQYF | TGTGCCAGCAGCTCTACCGGGTACGAGCAGTACTTC
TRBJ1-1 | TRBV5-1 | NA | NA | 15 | CASSLDGGGYTEAFF | TGCGCCAGCAGCTTGGATGGAGGAGGTTACACTGAAGCTTTCTTT
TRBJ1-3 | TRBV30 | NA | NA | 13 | CAWSVNSGNTIYF | TGTGCCTGGAGTGTGAACTCTGGAAACACCATATATTTT
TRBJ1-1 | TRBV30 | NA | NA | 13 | CAWHRYSNTEAFF | TGTGCCTGGCACCGGTACAGTAACACTGAAGCTTTCTTT
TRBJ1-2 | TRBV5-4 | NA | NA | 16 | CASSLSAAGNFYGYTF | TGTGCCAGCAGCTTAAGTGCGGCGGGTAACTTCTATGGCTACACCTTC
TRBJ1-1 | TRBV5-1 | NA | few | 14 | CASSFQGINTEAFF | TGCGCCAGCAGTTTCCAGGGGATCAACACTGAAGCTTTCTTT
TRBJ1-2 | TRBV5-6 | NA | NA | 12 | CASSLGLVGYTF | TGTGCCAGCAGCTTGGGACTGGTGGGCTACACCTTC